These 23 T cell receptor beta chains originate from one sample sequenced in a study of lymphopenia after photon versus proton radiotherapy. Produced via immunoSEQ multiplex PCR; TCRdb's table is partial and in-frame only. The sample yields about 15,000 clones, under 90% seen once. Sample: peripheral blood, taken from a patient treated with proton-based radiotherapy. The source of these receptors is a man between 70 and 80 years old with pancreatic cancer.

This sequence joins TRBV10-3 and TRBJ2-7; D is unclear. CDR1 and CDR2 (germline): ENHRY, SYGVKD. V lost 0 bases and J 6 bases, leaving 6 bases between the germline ends. The CDR3 sequence is 12 residues long. The CDR3 is CAISESKREQYF. CDR3 nucleotides: TGTGCCATCAGTGAGTCGAAACGCGAGCAGTACTTC.

The genes are TRBV18 and TRBJ1-1; 8 bases are a match to TRBD1. The CDR3 length is 13 residues. The V gene end was trimmed by 5 bases and the J gene end by 4 bases; junction bases not matched to a gene: 3. The germline gives CDR1 KGHSH, CDR2 LQKENI. CDR3 bases: TGTGCCAGCTCAACGACAGGGGTCACTGAAGCTTTCTTT. Its protein is CASSTTGVTEAFF.

The V and J genes are TRBV27 and TRBJ2-5, with 8 bases matching TRBD1. The DNA end lines up better with TRBJ2-7; the J call may be wrong. Per germline, CDR1 MNHEY and CDR2 SMNVEV (reference sequence). This CDR3 region has 15 residues. The CDR3 nucleotides read TGTGCCAGCAGTCCCTCGGGACAGGTCCCCTCCGAGCAGTACTTC. It is translated as CASSPSGQVPSEQYF.

The chain couples TRBV9 to TRBJ1-3; D is undetermined. The CDR3 contains 15 residues. From germline, CDR1 is SGDLS and CDR2 YYNGEE. The germline V and J ends were trimmed by 0 bases and 10 bases, with 17 bases remaining between them. The CDR3, as DNA: TGTGCCAGCAGCGTAGCTGGCCATAGGCGGGCGACCATATATTTT. Amino acids: CASSVAGHRRATIYF.

The J gene is TRBJ2-2, the V gene TRBV6-5; 8 bases line up with TRBD1. From germline, CDR1 is MNHEY and CDR2 SVGAGI. This CDR3 comprises 15 residues. Trimming removed 5 bases from V and 2 bases from J; junction bases left unmatched: 4. The DNA of the CDR3 is TGTGCCAGCAGTCTGACAGGGGCAAACACCGGGGAGCTGTTTTTT. Translated: CASSLTGANTGELFF.

The J gene is TRBJ2-7, the V gene TRBV10-1; tentative D call: TRBD1 (6 bases). V was cut by 6 bases and J by 2 bases, with 17 bases left in between. Germline CDR1 and CDR2: WNHNN and SYGVQD (reference sequence). The CDR3 covers 15 residues. The CDR3 nucleotides are TGCGCCAGCAGGGACCCCAGGGGAAATACCTACGAGCAGTACTTC. Its protein is CASRDPRGNTYEQYF.

The J gene is TRBJ1-3, the V gene TRBV19, with 7 bases fitting TRBD1. The CDR3 covers 17 residues. Per germline, CDR1 LNHDA and CDR2 SQIVND (reference sequence). V lost 5 bases, J lost 0 bases, and 10 bases stayed unmatched. CDR3 DNA: TGTGCCAGTAGTCTCCATGACAGGGCCGCCTCTGGAAACACCATATATTTT. This encodes CASSLHDRAASGNTIYF. Variable domain in full (rest from reference TRBV19 and TRBJ1-3): DGGITQSPKYLFRKEGQNVTLSCEQNLNHDAMYWYRQDPGQGLRLIYYSQIVNDFQKGDIAEGYSVSREKKESFPLTVTSAQKNPTAFYLCASSLHDRAASGNTIYFGEGSWLTVV.

This chain connects TRBV30 to TRBJ2-5, with 8 bases identical to TRBD1. Trimming removed 2 bases from V and 3 bases from J; junction bases left unmatched: 8. This CDR3 is 15 amino acids long. The germline V gene has CDR1 GTSNPN and CDR2 SVGIG (reference sequence). The CDR3 loop reads CAWSLTGTGKETQYF. CDR3 nucleotides: TGTGCCTGGAGTCTGACCGGGACAGGAAAAGAGACCCAGTACTTC.

The rearrangement uses TRBV7-9 and TRBJ2-5; tentative D call: TRBD1 (5 bases). Germline-derived CDR1 and CDR2 are SEHNR and FQNEAQ (reference sequence). Trimming cost V 1 base and J 5 bases, with 8 bases left between them. The CDR3 loop spans 13 amino acids. CDR3 nucleotide sequence: TGTGCCAGCAGCTTAGACAGGTCGGAGACCCAGTACTTC. Translating it yields CASSLDRSETQYF.

The chain uses TRBV6-5 and TRBJ1-1; 8 bases are shared with TRBD1. The junction had 4 bases not matched to a gene; V was cut back by 2 bases and J by 5 bases. The CDR3 loop spans 14 amino acids. Germline V gene sequence: CDR1 MNHEY, CDR2 SVGAGI. CDR3 bases: TGTGCCAGCAGTTACCGGGACAGGCGAACTGAAGCTTTCTTT. It is translated as CASSYRDRRTEAFF.

The genes are TRBV15 and TRBJ1-2, with a tentative D call TRBD1 (6 bases). V lost 0 bases and J lost 11, with 16 bases in between. The CDR3 extends over 14 amino acids. In germline, CDR1 is LNHNV, CDR2 YYDKDF (reference sequence). The CDR3 loop is CATSREVLGTGYTF. Here the CDR3 DNA reads TGTGCCACCAGCAGAGAGGTTCTGGGTACAGGGTACACCTTC.

This chain uses TRBV2 with TRBJ1-5; 9 bases match TRBD1. The CDR3 loop spans 14 amino acids. Germline CDR1 reads SNHLY; CDR2 reads FYNNEI. V gave up 6 bases and J gave up 7 bases; unmatched junction bases: 7. The CDR3 DNA sequence: TGTGCCAGCAGCGGGGACAGGGTGAGACAGCCCCAGCATTTT. Its protein is CASSGDRVRQPQHF. Variable domain in full (rest from reference TRBV2 and TRBJ1-5): EPEVTQTPSHQVTQMGQEVILRCVPISNHLYFYWYRQILGQKVEFLVSFYNNEISEKSEIFDDQFSVERPDGSNFTLKIRSTKLEDSAMYFCASSGDRVRQPQHFGDGTRLSIL.

The V and J genes are TRBV19 and TRBJ2-2; 10 nucleotides align to TRBD1. The CDR3 runs to 16 residues. The junction had 5 bases not matched to a gene; V was cut back by 5 bases and J by 2 bases. Germline V gene sequence: CDR1 LNHDA, CDR2 SQIVND (reference sequence). The CDR3 nucleotides are TGTGCCAGTAGTCTGTGGACAGGGGGAAACACCGGGGAGCTGTTTTTT. This encodes CASSLWTGGNTGELFF.

This chain links TRBV11-3 with TRBJ2-1; D is tentatively TRBD1 or TRBD2 (5 bases each). The CDR3 spans 13 residues. The germline V and J ends were trimmed by 8 bases and 5 bases, with 13 bases remaining between them. Germline lookup yields CDR1 SGHNT and CDR2 YENEEA. The CDR3: CASGVGTNNEQFF. As DNA, the CDR3 is TGTGCCAGCGGGGTCGGGACCAACAATGAGCAGTTCTTC.

The rearrangement links TRBV5-1 to TRBJ2-1, with D perhaps TRBD1 or TRBD2 (5 bases each). This CDR3 contains 14 residues. V was pared by 1 base and J by 3 bases, with 8 bases between. Germline CDR1 SGHRS, CDR2 YFSETQ. DNA for the CDR3: TGCGCCAGCAGCTTGACTAGGGGCTACAATGAGCAGTTCTTC. This encodes CASSLTRGYNEQFF. Filled out from reference TRBV5-1 and TRBJ2-1, the complete variable domain reads KAGVTQTPRYLIKTRGQQVTLSCSPISGHRSVSWYQQTPGQGLQFLFEYFSETQRNKGNFPGRFSGRQFSNSRSEMNVSTLELGDSALYLCASSLTRGYNEQFFGPGTRLTVL.

The chain couples TRBV14 to TRBJ1-1; no reliable D call. The CDR3 has 14 amino acids. The germline V and J ends were trimmed by 4 bases and 4 bases, with 13 bases remaining between them. Germline CDR1 is SGHDN and CDR2 is FVKESK. For the CDR3, the DNA is TGTGCCAGCAGCCGGCAAGCCTTAGGCACTGAAGCTTTCTTT. This sequence encodes CASSRQALGTEAFF.

This chain connects TRBV5-8 to TRBJ2-3; the match to TRBD1 covers 8 bases. The ends lost 3 bases at V and 4 bases at J; junction bases unmatched: 10. Germline V gene sequence: CDR1 SGHTS, CDR2 YDEGEE. The CDR3 has 16 amino acids. The chain's CDR3 is CASSSPRAGGPDTQYF. CDR3 coding DNA: TGTGCCAGCAGCTCCCCGCGGGCAGGGGGCCCAGATACGCAGTATTTT.

V is TRBV11-3 and J is TRBJ2-1; D is possibly TRBD2 (5 bases). CDR3 length: 14 residues. Germline CDR1 reads SGHNT; CDR2 reads YENEEA. V was pared by 7 bases and J by 0 bases, with 10 bases between. The DNA of the CDR3 is TGTGCCAGCACCCGAACTAGCTCCTACAATGAGCAGTTCTTC. Translation gives CASTRTSSYNEQFF.

This CDR3 is CASSLQMRNTEAFF. The CDR3 region has the DNA TGTGCCAGCAGCTTGCAGATGAGGAACACTGAAGCTTTCTTT. V gene TRBV5-5 combines with J gene TRBJ1-1; no clear D gene. V was trimmed by 1 base and J by 1 base, leaving 8 bases between them. Germline loops: CDR1 SGHKS, CDR2 YYEKEE (reference sequence). This CDR3 has 14 residues.

Only one count was recorded for this clone. This sequence joins TRBV5-1 and TRBJ1-3; D might be TRBD1 (5 bases). The V and J ends lost 0 bases and 0 bases respectively, with 16 bases between them. Germline CDR1 reads SGHRS; CDR2 reads YFSETQ. The CDR3 totals 18 residues. The CDR3 DNA is TGCGCCAGCAGCTTGGAGGGGTTCTCAGGGTACTCTGGAAACACCATATATTTT. Translating gives CASSLEGFSGYSGNTIYF.

Only one count was recorded for this clone. The chain uses TRBV27 and TRBJ2-2; D call uncertain. The CDR3 runs to 14 residues. CDR1 and CDR2 (germline): MNHEY, SMNVEV (reference sequence). V was pared by 6 bases and J by 0 bases, with 8 bases between. The CDR3 region has the DNA TGTGCCAGCAGGCGAGACACGAACACCGGGGAGCTGTTTTTT. Its translation: CASRRDTNTGELFF.

The V call is TRBV19, the J call TRBJ2-7, with 7 positions matching TRBD1. The CDR3 extends over 12 amino acids. V shed 6 bases, J shed 4 bases, and the junction held 3 bases outside the gene matches. Germline CDR1 and CDR2: LNHDA and SQIVND (reference sequence). The CDR3 bases are TGTGCCAGTAGCGGGACAGAGTACGAGCAGTACTTC. This gives the protein CASSGTEYEQYF.

The chain combines TRBV30 with TRBJ2-2; tentative D call: TRBD2 (5 bases). This CDR3 spans 14 amino acids. Germline CDR1 GTSNPN, CDR2 SVGIG (reference sequence). V shed 6 bases and J shed 0 bases, with 11 bases lying between them. The CDR3 DNA reads TGTGCCTGTATGCGGGTCTCGAACACCGGGGAGCTGTTTTTT. It is translated as CACMRVSNTGELFF.